These 16 T cell receptor beta chains share one sample of origin, sequenced in a study of blood T cells in healthy people across ages. Together with a sample-barcoded 5' primer, a J-beta primer mix was included in a second PCR lasting about 7 to 12 cycles. TCRdb processed the 5' RACE reads anew with MiXCR; each CDR3 protein has one entry. The data show fewer than 1,200,000 distinct CDR3 sequences, with less than 25% seen just once and less than 0.75% held by the top ten. This sample also appeared in a second study, on T cells of mothers and their children.

Material: blood. All receptors derive from a girl aged 2-10 years in good health.

A note on this clonotype: Because it lacks the conserved phenylalanine or tryptophan at the end, this CDR3 is likely a read error. This chain uses TRBV2 with TRBJ2-7; possibly TRBD1 or TRBD2 for D (5 bases each). Trimming left V 11 bases short and J 3 bases short, with 14 bases between. CDR3 size: 12 residues. From germline, CDR1 is SNHLY and CDR2 FYNNEI. The CDR3 reads CALGVIRYEQYS. As DNA, the CDR3 is TGTGCCTTGGGGGTGATTCGCTACGAGCAGTACTCC.

The sample holds many counts of this clonotype. J is TRBJ1-1 and V is TRBV10-3; tentatively, D is TRBD1 (6 bases). This CDR3 has 14 amino acids. Trimming stripped 8 bases from V and 4 bases from J, with 17 bases between. Germline loops: CDR1 ENHRY, CDR2 SYGVKD. CDR3 bases: TGTGCCATCGCGGGGGGCGTCGGGGGCACTGAAGCTTTCTTT. This codes for CAIAGGVGGTEAFF.

This chain connects TRBV12-3 or TRBV12-4 to TRBJ2-2; D is perhaps TRBD1 (6 bases). V shed 0 bases and J shed 5 bases, with 13 bases lying between them. The CDR3 spans 16 residues. Here the CDR3 DNA reads TGTGCCAGCAGTTTAGCGGGGGCTAGTATAACCGGGGAGCTGTTTTTT. As protein: CASSLAGASITGELFF.

Of note for this clonotype: Since a much larger clone is just one base distant, this may be a read error. V and J are TRBV27 and TRBJ2-5; 7 bases line up with TRBD1. The J call may be faulty, since TRBJ2-1 better matches the DNA end. CDR1 MNHEY and CDR2 SMNVEV come from the germline V gene (reference sequence). The CDR3 loop spans 13 amino acids. The CDR3 region is CVSSLVTGHEQFF. The CDR3 DNA is TGTGTCAGCAGTTTAGTGACAGGGCACGAGCAGTTCTTC.

The V gene is TRBV7-8, the J gene TRBJ2-1; the D is unclear. Trimming took 1 base from V and 1 from J, leaving 14 bases between them. Germline V lookup: CDR1 SGHVS, CDR2 FQNEAQ. The length of the CDR3 is 17 residues. CDR3 amino acids: CASSLVGIDLSYNEQFF. CDR3 nucleotide sequence: TGTGCCAGCAGCTTAGTCGGAATCGACTTATCCTACAATGAGCAGTTCTTC.

The chain employs TRBV5-1 and TRBJ2-1, with 7 positions matching TRBD2. The CDR3 has 15 residues. Germline V gene sequence: CDR1 SGHRS, CDR2 YFSETQ. Trimming at V came to 1 base and at J to 9 bases, leaving 10 bases not matched to a gene. CDR3 sequence reads: CASSLRGGSSLEQFF. For the CDR3, the DNA is TGCGCCAGCAGCTTGAGGGGCGGGAGCAGCCTTGAGCAGTTCTTC.

This chain uses TRBV15 with TRBJ1-1, with a possible D match to TRBD1 (5 bases). This CDR3 has 15 amino acids. Looked up from germline, CDR1 is LNHNV and CDR2 is YYDKDF (reference sequence). V was trimmed by 0 bases and J by 4 bases, leaving 12 bases between them. CDR3 residues: CATSRDRGAGTEAFF. As DNA, the CDR3 is TGTGCCACCAGCAGAGATCGCGGGGCTGGCACTGAAGCTTTCTTT. The whole variable domain, filled in from reference TRBV15 and TRBJ1-1, reads DAMVIQNPRYQVTQFGKPVTLSCSQTLNHNVMYWYQQKSSQAPKLLFHYYDKDFNNEADTPDNFQSRRPNTSFCFLDIRSPGLGDTAMYLCATSRDRGAGTEAFFGQGTRLTVV.

The V gene is TRBV28, the J gene TRBJ1-3; D call uncertain. The CDR3 loop spans 12 amino acids. The germline V gene encodes CDR1 MDHEN and CDR2 SYDVKM. V was shortened by 10 bases and J by 3 bases, with 10 bases between the two germline ends. The CDR3 spells CATGPDGNTIYF. CDR3 DNA sequence: TGTGCCACCGGGCCCGATGGAAACACCATATATTTT. The full variable domain, in which reference TRBV28 and TRBJ1-3 provide the parts outside the CDR3, is DVKVTQSSRYLVKRTGEKVFLECVQDMDHENMFWYRQDPGLGLRLIYFSYDVKMKEKGDIPEGYSVSREKKERFSLILESASTNQTSMYLCATGPDGNTIYFGEGSWLTVV.

The chain employs TRBV7-8 and TRBJ2-7, with 7 bases fitting TRBD1. Germline V gene data show CDR1 as SGHVS and CDR2 as FQNEAQ. The CDR3 loop spans 13 amino acids. Germline trimming cut 3 bases from V and 3 bases from J; bases unmatched to any gene: 2. In nucleotides, the CDR3 is TGTGCCAGCAGCTTGGACAGGATCTACGAGCAGTACTTC. This encodes CASSLDRIYEQYF.

Here the CDR3 DNA reads TGTGCCAGCAGCTTGGGGACATTGGAGCAGTACTTC. Translating gives CASSLGTLEQYF. This chain joins TRBV12-3 or TRBV12-4 and TRBJ2-7; D might be TRBD1 (6 bases). This CDR3 comprises 12 residues. V was trimmed by 6 bases and J by 7 bases, leaving 13 bases between them.

The V gene is TRBV10-3, the J gene TRBJ2-1, with 8 bases lining up with TRBD2. V gave up 3 bases and J gave up 8 bases; unmatched junction bases: 9. This CDR3 contains 15 residues. Germline CDR1 is ENHRY and CDR2 is SYGVKD. CDR3 sequence reads: CAISEGTGGKDEQFF. The CDR3 DNA follows: TGTGCCATCAGTGAAGGAACGGGGGGGAAGGATGAGCAGTTCTTC.

This sequence joins TRBV29-1 and TRBJ2-1, with D unresolved. CDR1 SQVTM and CDR2 ANQGSEA come from the germline V gene. This CDR3 is built from 13 residues. V lost 4 bases and J 0 bases, leaving 7 bases between the germline ends. This CDR3 reads CSVAPGSYNEQFF. In DNA, the CDR3 is TGCAGCGTTGCACCCGGCTCCTACAATGAGCAGTTCTTC.

The V call is TRBV12-3 or TRBV12-4, the J call TRBJ2-1; 11 nucleotides agree with TRBD2. CDR3 size: 16 residues. Trimming at V came to 3 bases and at J to 5 bases, leaving 6 bases not matched to a gene. CDR3 region: CASSFQTGLADNEQFF. CDR3 sequence (DNA): TGTGCCAGCAGTTTCCAAACGGGACTAGCGGACAATGAGCAGTTCTTC.

This chain connects TRBV27 to TRBJ2-4; 11 bases align to TRBD1. V dropped 5 bases and J dropped 5; count of bases not matched to a gene: 5. Germline V gene sequence: CDR1 MNHEY, CDR2 SMNVEV (reference sequence). The CDR3 is made up of 15 amino acids. The CDR3 here is CASSPEDRGQNIQYF. The CDR3, as DNA: TGTGCCAGCAGTCCCGAGGACAGGGGGCAAAACATTCAGTACTTC.

V is TRBV20-1 and J is TRBJ1-5, with D hard to call. The V gene's germline CDR1 is DFQATT and CDR2 SNEGSKA (reference sequence). CDR3 length equals 15 residues. The germline V and J ends were trimmed by 0 bases and 5 bases, with 14 bases remaining between them. The CDR3 protein is CSARDPIKSYQPQHF. The CDR3 DNA reads as TGCAGTGCTAGAGATCCAATCAAAAGCTATCAGCCCCAGCATTTT.

This clonotype was found a few times. V usage is TRBV29-1 and J usage is TRBJ2-5, with 14 positions matching TRBD2. The CDR3 is 13 residues long. The junction had 7 bases not matched to a gene; V was cut back by 5 bases and J by 11 bases. The V gene's germline CDR1 is SQVTM and CDR2 ANQGSEA. The DNA of the CDR3 is TGCAGCGTTCTGGGACTAGCGGGAGCAGAGCAGTACTTC. Translated, it gives CSVLGLAGAEQYF. The full variable domain, completed using reference TRBV29-1 and TRBJ2-5, is SAVISQKPSRDICQRGTSLTIQCQVDSQVTMMFWYRQQPGQSLTLIATANQGSEATYESGFVIDKFPISRPNLTFSTLTVSNMSPEDSSIYLCSVLGLAGAEQYFGPGTRLLVL.